One TCR beta chain is described in this entry. No antigen is known for it. The CDR3 has 14 residues. Germline-derived CDR1 and CDR2 are SGHTA and FQGTGA. V shed 5 bases and J shed 6 bases, with 16 bases lying between them. Reverse transcription of all isolated RNA meant that expressed TCRB transcripts were sequenced. Produced via immunoSEQ multiplex PCR; TCRdb's table is partial and in-frame only. The data show roughly 150,000 clones, about 9% seen once. The source of the sample is a study of beta chain features in type 1 diabetes. Regarding the study as a whole: The analysis here could not establish whether HLA type shapes TCRB rearrangement. Although PCR might favor shorter templates, it would do so equally in patients and controls. Among all four CD4+ subsets, Type 1 diabetes patients had TCRB CDR3s that were moderately but significantly shorter. Cells with high TCR expression could be over-represented when cDNA is sequenced. Fewer insertions but more deletions were seen at VDJ junctions in type 1 diabetes patients.

Input material: central memory CD4+ T cells from blood. This sequence was found in a woman aged 25 to 45 with type 1 diabetes. V usage is TRBV7-3 and J usage is TRBJ1-1; D is uncertain. The CDR3 nucleotides are TGTGCCAGCAGCCCAAAACCCCAAACTCCTGAAGCTTTCTTT. Encoded protein: CASSPKPQTPEAFF.